The source of this TCR beta chain is a study of blood T cell repertoires in COVID-19. For the study at large: From T cells, B-cell-depleted T cells, or PBMCs came the material, which was cDNA or gDNA.

The CDR3 runs 14 residues. V lost 4 bases and J 3 bases, leaving 9 bases between the germline ends. Germline V gene data show CDR1 as LGHNA and CDR2 as YSLEER. This clone has just one count. The sample holds other DNA sequences that translate to the same CDR3. The assay was immunoSEQ multiplex PCR, and TCRdb's table has in-frame clones only and misses some. The sample holds 150,000 to 200,000 clones, 84% seen once. Sequenced input: peripheral blood. This sequence originates from a young man with active or convalescent COVID-19. This chain links TRBV4-3 with TRBJ2-2; D might be TRBD1 (5 bases). DNA of the CDR3: TGCGCCAGCAGCCGAACAGGATACACCGGGGAGCTGTTTTTT. The encoded protein is CASSRTGYTGELFF.